Shown below are 24 T cell receptor beta chains from a single sample sequenced in a study of T-cell reconstitution after alpha-beta-depleted transplantation in children. It was with unique molecular identifiers that the TCRbeta library was prepared. TCRdb passed the PCR reads through MiXCR, listing each CDR3 protein once. The table shows hundreds of thousands of distinct CDR3 sequences, with about an eighth occurring only once. Sequencing used PBMCs, mostly from graft donor cells, obtained 360 days after TCRalphabeta/CD19-depleted stem cell transplant. Source of these receptors: a male patient aged 10 to 17 who had a stem cell transplant for acute myeloid leukemia, so the T cells may come from the graft donor.

This clonotype was counted many times. The V and J genes are TRBV10-3 and TRBJ2-3; weak D call: TRBD2 (6 bases). CDR1 is ENHRY, CDR2 SYGVKD, per germline. The CDR3 has 14 amino acids. Trimming took off 0 bases at V and 4 bases at J, with 8 bases between the two ends. Here the CDR3 reads CAISESTGADTQYF. The CDR3 nucleotides read TGTGCCATCAGTGAGTCAACGGGGGCAGATACGCAGTATTTT.

This clonotype was observed many times. This chain connects TRBV11-2 to TRBJ2-5, with TRBD2 matching 9 bases. V dropped 3 bases and J dropped 3; count of bases not matched to a gene: 8. The CDR3 runs to 16 residues. Germline lookup yields CDR1 SGHAT and CDR2 FQNNGV. The CDR3 DNA is TGTGCCAGCAGCTTCCAAGCGGGAGGTTTAAAAGAGACCCAGTACTTC. Translated: CASSFQAGGLKETQYF.

In its sample, this clonotype was seen many times. V is TRBV29-1 and J is TRBJ2-3; 11 bases are a match to TRBD2. The ends lost 2 bases at V and 4 bases at J; junction bases unmatched: 5. The CDR3 consists of 15 residues. Germline-derived CDR1 and CDR2 are SQVTM and ANQGSEA. CDR3 bases: TGCAGCGTTGAACTAGCGGGAGGAGGGTCAGATACGCAGTATTTT. This encodes CSVELAGGGSDTQYF.

The chain combines TRBV30 with TRBJ1-5; TRBD1 agrees at 8 bases. Trimming cost V 5 bases and J 2 bases; bases outside gene matches: 2. The CDR3 has 13 residues. Looked up from germline, CDR1 is GTSNPN and CDR2 is SVGIG (reference sequence). The CDR3 nucleotides are TGTGCCTGGGCGGGACAGGGCAATCAGCCCCAGCATTTT. This sequence encodes CAWAGQGNQPQHF.

This clonotype was seen a few times. The gene calls are TRBV28 and TRBJ2-7; D is possibly TRBD1 (5 bases). The CDR3 loop spans 13 amino acids. The V end lost 5 bases, the J end lost 2 bases, and 10 bases lay between the germline ends. Germline values: CDR1 MDHEN, CDR2 SYDVKM. DNA for the CDR3: TGTGCCAGCAGTGGGGCAGGGCCCTACGAGCAGTACTTC. Its translation: CASSGAGPYEQYF.

This chain links TRBV5-1 with TRBJ2-2; D unresolved. Trimming stripped 0 bases from V and 4 bases from J, with 22 bases between. Germline CDR1 is SGHRS and CDR2 is YFSETQ. The CDR3 runs 19 residues. DNA of the CDR3: TGCGCCAGCAGCTTGGACAGTGGATGGGCTTTACGAGGCACCGGGGAGCTGTTTTTT. Translating it yields CASSLDSGWALRGTGELFF.

This clonotype showed up many times. One junction end does not reproduce the germline sequence, and a read error may be involved. The rearrangement links TRBV5-1 to TRBJ2-3; no clear D. The CDR3 runs 12 residues. Per germline, CDR1 SGHRS and CDR2 YFSETQ. The CDR3 protein is CASSLESDTQYF. CDR3 nucleotide sequence: TGTGCCAGCAGCCTCGAATCAGATACGCAGTATTTT.

This clonotype appeared many times. The chain employs TRBV24-1 and TRBJ2-5; TRBD2 agrees at 10 bases. The CDR3 is 15 amino acids. Germline V gene data show CDR1 as KGHDR and CDR2 as SFDVKD. V was clipped by 5 bases and J by 2 bases; unmatched bases: 4. The CDR3 here is CATSGPSGRQETQYF. CDR3 coding DNA: TGTGCCACCAGTGGTCCTAGCGGGAGACAAGAGACCCAGTACTTC.

This clonotype has at least ten counts. The chain's CDR3 is CSVLTSGTYEQYF. The CDR3 DNA is TGCAGCGTCCTGACTAGCGGGACCTACGAGCAGTACTTC. The V and J genes are TRBV29-1 and TRBJ2-7, with 11 bases lining up with TRBD2. Germline CDR1 is SQVTM and CDR2 is ANQGSEA. Trimming took 6 bases from V and 2 from J; bases not matched to a gene: 3. This CDR3 comprises 13 residues.

This clonotype came up many times. The chain uses TRBV28 and TRBJ1-6, with D possibly matching TRBD1 (5 bases). The CDR3 length is 14 residues. Germline lookup yields CDR1 MDHEN and CDR2 SYDVKM. V shed 3 bases and J shed 5 bases, with 8 bases lying between them. The CDR3 DNA sequence: TGTGCCAGCAGTTTTTTAGGGGATAATTCACCCCTCCACTTT. It translates to CASSFLGDNSPLHF.

This clonotype was detected only a few times. The chain is built from TRBV12-3 or TRBV12-4 and TRBJ2-3, with 8 bases aligning to TRBD2. The CDR3 runs to 16 residues. With V trimmed by 6 bases and J by 0 bases, 8 bases remained unmatched. The CDR3 DNA reads as TGTGCCAGCAGGCCTACTAGCGGTCGAAGCACAGATACGCAGTATTTT. It specifies CASRPTSGRSTDTQYF.

DNA for the CDR3: TGTGCCAGCAGTATCGGGGAAGACTATGGCTACACCTTC. It is translated as CASSIGEDYGYTF. The chain employs TRBV2 and TRBJ1-2; D is ambiguous. Germline V CDR1 and CDR2: SNHLY, FYNNEI. V lost 5 bases and J 3 bases, leaving 10 bases between the germline ends. The length of the CDR3 is 13 residues.

There are many counts of this clonotype. The gene calls are TRBV5-1 and TRBJ2-3; 11 bases map to TRBD2. Unmatched junction bases numbered 14, after V lost 6 bases and J lost 2 bases. The CDR3 runs 18 residues. Germline assignment: CDR1 SGHRS and CDR2 YFSETQ. The CDR3 protein is CASKGLAGLWASTDTQYF. CDR3 nucleotides: TGCGCCAGCAAAGGACTAGCGGGTTTATGGGCCTCCACAGATACGCAGTATTTT. The full variable domain, its missing parts supplied by reference TRBV5-1 and TRBJ2-3, is KAGVTQTPRYLIKTRGQQVTLSCSPISGHRSVSWYQQTPGQGLQFLFEYFSETQRNKGNFPGRFSGRQFSNSRSEMNVSTLELGDSALYLCASKGLAGLWASTDTQYFGPGTRLTVL.

Many counts were recorded for this clonotype. The chain links TRBV7-8 to TRBJ2-3; D is ambiguous. The CDR3 is made up of 14 amino acids. Trimming took off 3 bases at V and 1 base at J, with 8 bases between the two ends. CDR1 is SGHVS, CDR2 FQNEAQ, per germline. This CDR3 reads CASSLNTRTDTQYF. In DNA, the CDR3 is TGTGCCAGCAGCTTGAACACCCGCACAGATACGCAGTATTTT.

The V call is TRBV29-1, the J call TRBJ2-3; 13 bases map to TRBD2. Germline V gene lookup returns CDR1 SQVTM and CDR2 ANQGSEA. Trimming took 2 bases from V and 4 from J; bases not matched to a gene: 9. The CDR3 extends over 17 amino acids. This CDR3 is CSVELTTSGRKADTQYF. The CDR3 DNA reads TGCAGCGTTGAATTGACGACTAGCGGGAGGAAGGCAGATACGCAGTATTTT.

The V call is TRBV7-9, the J call TRBJ2-1, with 10 bases that match TRBD2. The V and J ends lost 5 bases and 6 bases, in that order; junction bases with no gene match: 10. Germline values: CDR1 SEHNR, CDR2 FQNEAQ (reference sequence). The length of the CDR3 is 16 residues. CDR3 coding DNA: TGTGCCAGCAGCCCAGCAGCGGGAGGGCCAGTCAATGAGCAGTTCTTC. Residues: CASSPAAGGPVNEQFF.

This clonotype was detected only a few times. The chain recombines TRBV20-1 with TRBJ2-7, with TRBD2 matching 13 bases. The germline V gene has CDR1 DFQATT and CDR2 SNEGSKA (reference sequence). The V segment lost 5 bases and the J segment 0 bases; nucleotides outside the gene matches: 7. There are 16 residues in the CDR3. The CDR3: CSALGLAGVSSYEQYF. Here the CDR3 DNA reads TGCAGTGCTCTCGGACTAGCGGGGGTGAGCTCCTACGAGCAGTACTTC.

V is TRBV7-2 and J is TRBJ2-7; 9 bases map to TRBD2. The CDR3 is 19 amino acids. V shed 0 bases and J 2 bases; nucleotides not matched to a gene: 14. Germline loops: CDR1 SGHTA, CDR2 FQGNSA. This chain's CDR3 is CASSLAKSLGTSKAYEQYF. Here the CDR3 DNA reads TGTGCCAGCAGCTTAGCCAAATCCCTTGGGACTAGCAAGGCCTACGAGCAGTACTTC.

At least ten counts were recorded for this clonotype. J is TRBJ2-3 and V is TRBV28; D is unresolved. Trimming took off 8 bases at V and 6 bases at J, with 6 bases between the two ends. Germline-derived CDR1 and CDR2 are MDHEN and SYDVKM. CDR3 size: 10 residues. The chain's CDR3 is CASQPDTQYF. In DNA form, the CDR3 reads TGTGCCAGCCAGCCGGATACGCAGTATTTT.

The chain has TRBV11-2 and TRBJ2-1, with TRBD2 matching 9 bases. Unmatched junction bases numbered 12, after V lost 4 bases and J lost 2 bases. This CDR3 is built from 18 residues. CDR1 is SGHAT, CDR2 FQNNGV, per germline. CDR3 in DNA: TGTGCCAGCAGCTCCATATTAGCGGGAGTGCCCCCCTACAATGAGCAGTTCTTC. The encoded protein is CASSSILAGVPPYNEQFF.

This clonotype was picked up many times. CDR3 residues: CASSLVAGGPSGLFYEQYF. The CDR3 DNA reads TGTGCCAGCAGCTTAGTAGCGGGAGGGCCCTCGGGCCTCTTTTACGAGCAGTACTTC. The rearrangement links TRBV11-3 to TRBJ2-7, with 11 bases fitting TRBD2. V lost 1 base and J lost 4; bases outside the gene matches: 15. Germline V gene data show CDR1 as SGHNT and CDR2 as YENEEA. The CDR3 is made up of 19 amino acids.

The rearrangement joins TRBV27 to TRBJ2-5, with 14 positions matching TRBD2. Germline V CDR1 and CDR2: MNHEY, SMNVEV (reference sequence). Trimming removed 2 bases from V and 4 bases from J; junction bases left unmatched: 6. The CDR3 runs 17 residues. The DNA of the CDR3 is TGTGCCAGCAGTTTACGGGGGACTAGCGGGAGTGGAGAGACCCAGTACTTC. Amino acid sequence: CASSLRGTSGSGETQYF.

The gene calls are TRBV5-1 and TRBJ2-1, with 8 bases aligning to TRBD2. From germline, CDR1 is SGHRS and CDR2 YFSETQ. V dropped 2 bases and J dropped 9; count of bases not matched to a gene: 25. The CDR3 has 20 amino acids. This chain's CDR3 is CASSFKKAAGAPAGEVEQFF. The DNA for the CDR3 is TGCGCCAGCAGCTTTAAGAAGGCAGCGGGAGCCCCGGCAGGGGAGGTTGAGCAGTTCTTC.

This clonotype was seen repeatedly, ten times or more. The J gene is TRBJ2-5, the V gene TRBV12-3 or TRBV12-4; TRBD1 agrees at 7 bases. The CDR3 has 13 residues. The V and J ends lost 6 bases and 5 bases, in that order; junction bases with no gene match: 6. CDR3 residues: CASSRGGKETQYF. As DNA, the CDR3 is TGTGCCAGCAGCCGAGGGGGCAAGGAGACCCAGTACTTC.